The sample holds a few counts of the clone carrying this TCR beta chain. PBMCs stemmed from 10 ml fresh peripheral blood. These data come from a study of T cells in Graves' hyperthyroidism and ophthalmopathy. On the study more broadly: Staff took peripheral blood when the initial diagnosis was made, before any treatment began.

TCR beta CDR3 regions were amplified from RNA. The study used the HTBI primer set for a first-round RT-PCR of the TCR CDR3. TCRdb re-analysed the multiplex PCR reads in MiXCR, keeping a single row per CDR3 protein. The sample lists a few hundred thousand distinct CDR3 sequences; 11% to 15% were seen once. This CDR3 region has 16 residues. Germline CDR1 and CDR2: SGHKS and YYEKEE (reference sequence). The ends were cut back, 5 bases at V and 3 bases at J, with 17 bases in the middle. V is TRBV5-5 and J is TRBJ2-2; no firm D call. Sequencing input: blood. The receptor was isolated from a middle-aged woman with Graves' hyperthyroidism. In DNA, the CDR3 is TGTGCCAGCAGTCGAATAGCCGGGTTGGACACCGGGGAGCTGTTTTTT. It translates to CASSRIAGLDTGELFF.